This T cell receptor beta chain was observed in a study of technical replicates of blood from a few donors. This CDR3 contains 13 residues. Germline V CDR1 and CDR2: SGDLS, YYNGEE. Comments on this clone: Germline is not matched at one junction end, which may reflect a read error.

Profiling relied on immunoSEQ multiplex PCR, and the TCRdb table lists in-frame clones only, not all of them. The profile shows roughly 15,000 clones, 70% to 80% of them singletons. This sequence was found in a human donor in good health. The rearrangement links TRBV9 to TRBJ2-1; 11 bases match TRBD2. Material for sequencing was PBMCs. CDR3 sequence (DNA): TGTGCCAGCAGCGCCACCGGGACTAGCGGCCTGATCTTC. Residues: CASSATGTSGLIF.